This is a list of T cell receptor beta chains from one sample in a study of identical twins. TCRdb fed the 5' RACE reads into MiXCR, producing one record per CDR3 protein. The repertoire holds around 220,000 distinct CDR3 sequences, with roughly 10% as singletons. Sequencing used memory T cells sorted from blood. The receptors originated from a man aged 45-65 years in good health. The CDR3 runs from the conserved cysteine through the conserved F or W. The order of the fields is V gene, clone size, J gene, CDR3 length, D gene, CDR3 protein, CDR3 DNA. A D gene is named only where the DNA matches it firmly. Clone size is not always given. Where it is, it says once, few, many or a class for expanded clones.

TRBV10-3	few	TRBJ2-3	17	TRBD2	CAIREEPSGGGSDTQYF	TGTGCCATCAGAGAAGAGCCTAGCGGGGGGGGCTCAGATACGCAGTATTTT
TRBV27	many	TRBJ1-5	16	.	CASSSLREGGHQPQHF	TGTGCCAGCAGTTCCCTCAGGGAAGGGGGGCATCAGCCCCAGCATTTT
TRBV18	few	TRBJ2-7	12	.	CASSPPVGEQYF	TGTGCCAGCTCACCACCAGTGGGAGAGCAGTACTTC
TRBV20-1	.	TRBJ2-7	14	TRBD2	CSARDLGGYYEQYF	TGCAGTGCTAGAGATCTCGGGGGGTACTACGAGCAGTACTTC
TRBV20-1	many	TRBJ2-1	15	TRBD2	CSALGLAAITNEQFF	TGCAGTGCTTTAGGACTAGCCGCAATCACTAATGAGCAGTTCTTC
TRBV2	.	TRBJ2-1	13	.	CASRPGPSNEQFF	TGTGCCAGCAGGCCTGGGCCTTCAAATGAGCAGTTCTTC
TRBV4-3	.	TRBJ1-4	17	.	CASSQDLGGVRSEKLFF	TGCGCCAGCAGCCAAGATCTCGGGGGAGTTCGGAGTGAAAAACTGTTTTTT
TRBV5-1	few	TRBJ1-2	13	.	CASSLERGASYTF	TGCGCCAGCAGCTTGGAACGGGGTGCGTCCTACACCTTC
TRBV6-1	few	TRBJ1-1	14	.	CASNMDFGGTEAFF	TGTGCCAGCAATATGGACTTCGGCGGCACTGAAGCTTTCTTT
TRBV7-2	many	TRBJ2-7	17	TRBD2	CASSYKASGNGFYEQYF	TGTGCCAGCAGCTACAAGGCTAGCGGGAACGGTTTCTACGAGCAGTACTTC
TRBV2	.	TRBJ2-3	14	.	CASTPGRYTDTQYF	TGTGCCAGCACTCCGGGCAGATACACAGATACGCAGTATTTT
TRBV7-2	.	TRBJ1-6	11	.	CASRKNAVLHF	TGTGCCAGCAGAAAAAACGCGGTACTCCACTTT
TRBV20-1	.	TRBJ2-5	13	.	CSARGEVVETQYF	TGCAGTGCTAGAGGAGAGGTGGTGGAGACCCAGTACTTC
TRBV5-1	many	TRBJ1-5	15	.	CASSLSGDSNQPQHF	TGCGCCAGCAGCTTGTCAGGAGATAGCAATCAGCCCCAGCATTTT
TRBV4-2	many	TRBJ2-4	14	.	CASSQGVAKNIQYF	TGTGCCAGCAGCCAAGGGGTAGCCAAAAACATTCAGTACTTC
TRBV11-1	many	TRBJ2-1	15	.	CASSLEILGVNEQFF	TGTGCCAGCAGCTTAGAGATCCTTGGGGTGAATGAGCAGTTCTTC
TRBV4-3	few	TRBJ1-1	15	.	CASSDSGTTNTEAFF	TGCGCCAGCAGCGACTCCGGGACAACGAACACTGAAGCTTTCTTT
TRBV5-4	.	TRBJ1-2	21	.	CASSLEAGRAVTSPRVYGYTF	TGTGCCAGCAGCTTGGAAGCCGGCAGGGCGGTGACCTCACCCAGGGTCTATGGCTACACCTTC
TRBV28	many	TRBJ2-3	17	TRBD2	CASSLLAGVGGTDTQYF	TGTGCCAGCAGTTTATTGGCGGGAGTTGGGGGCACAGATACGCAGTATTTT
TRBV10-3	many	TRBJ2-7	15	.	CAISGDFTSSYEQYF	TGTGCCATCAGCGGGGACTTCACAAGCTCCTACGAGCAGTACTTC
TRBV9	many	TRBJ2-7	15	.	CASSVGPPPSYEQYF	TGTGCCAGCAGCGTAGGACCGCCACCTTCCTACGAGCAGTACTTC
TRBV6-2/TRBV6-3	few	TRBJ2-7	15	.	CASSYSIWTTYEQYF	TGTGCCAGCAGTTACTCGATTTGGACAACCTACGAGCAGTACTTC
TRBV28	many	TRBJ2-1	17	TRBD2	CASSSLGLAVINNEQFF	TGTGCCAGCAGTTCCCTCGGACTAGCGGTAATTAACAATGAGCAGTTCTTC
TRBV14	few	TRBJ1-3	16	.	CASSQDVVGSGNTIYF	TGTGCCAGCAGCCAAGACGTCGTGGGCTCTGGAAACACCATATATTTT
TRBV5-1	few	TRBJ1-1	14	.	CASSKDTSNTEAFF	TGCGCCAGCAGCAAGGACACCTCCAACACTGAAGCTTTCTTT